The rows below give T cell receptor beta chains drawn from one sample of a study of Ad26.COV2.S vaccination and SARS-CoV-2 variants. Profiled with immunoSEQ multiplex PCR; TCRdb holds only in-frame clones, not every one. The repertoire holds 330,000 or so clones, with 85% to 90% as singletons. The source material was peripheral blood, sampled in a trial of Ad26.COV2.S vaccine versus placebo. The receptors shown here come from a person between 18 and 59 years old who received the Ad26.COV2.S COVID-19 vaccine or a placebo. Both conserved end residues are part of each CDR3. Each record gives: J gene, V gene, D gene, CDR3 length, CDR3 DNA, CDR3 protein. A D gene is named only where the DNA matches it firmly.

TRBJ1-4 | TRBV7-9 | NA | 17 | TGTGCCAGCAGCTTAACGTCCCTGGGAGGAACTAATGAAAAACTGTTTTTT | CASSLTSLGGTNEKLFF
TRBJ1-5 | TRBV10-3 | TRBD1 | 14 | TGTGCCATCAGGGACAGGGGATACAATCAGCCCCAGCATTTT | CAIRDRGYNQPQHF
TRBJ1-2 | TRBV6-6 | TRBD1 | 13 | TGTGCCAGCAGTTACTCTACCGGGACAGGTCACACCTTC | CASSYSTGTGHTF
TRBJ1-1 | TRBV24-1 | NA | 13 | TGTGCCACCAGTTGGACAGCGAACACTGAAGCTTTCTTT | CATSWTANTEAFF
TRBJ1-1 | TRBV18 | TRBD1 | 15 | TGTGCCAGCTCACCACTCGGGACAGTACTAGGAGAAGCTTTCTTT | CASSPLGTVLGEAFF
TRBJ2-1 | TRBV25-1 | NA | 15 | TGTGCCAGCGGCCGGGACACGAGCTCCTACAATGAGCAGTTCTTC | CASGRDTSSYNEQFF
TRBJ2-5 | TRBV27 | TRBD1 | 16 | TGTGCCAGCAGTTTAGGTAGGACAGGGAGATGGAAGACCCAGTACTTC | CASSLGRTGRWKTQYF
TRBJ1-2 | TRBV27 | NA | 13 | TGTGCCAGCGCTCCGAGGGACGCGTATGGCTACACCTTC | CASAPRDAYGYTF
TRBJ1-5 | TRBV5-5 | NA | 16 | TGTGCCAGCAGCCCCGAGGACACGGGAAGCAATCAGCCCCAGCATTTT | CASSPEDTGSNQPQHF
TRBJ1-2 | TRBV7-2 | NA | 13 | TGTGCCAGCGGACAAGACGTCTACTATGGCTACACCTTC | CASGQDVYYGYTF
TRBJ1-1 | TRBV19 | TRBD1 | 13 | TGTGCCAGCATGGGACAGATTAACACTGAAGCTTTCTTT | CASMGQINTEAFF
TRBJ1-1 | TRBV5-4 | TRBD1 | 14 | TGTGCCAGCAGCCAAACAGGGGCGAACACTGAAGCTTTCTTT | CASSQTGANTEAFF